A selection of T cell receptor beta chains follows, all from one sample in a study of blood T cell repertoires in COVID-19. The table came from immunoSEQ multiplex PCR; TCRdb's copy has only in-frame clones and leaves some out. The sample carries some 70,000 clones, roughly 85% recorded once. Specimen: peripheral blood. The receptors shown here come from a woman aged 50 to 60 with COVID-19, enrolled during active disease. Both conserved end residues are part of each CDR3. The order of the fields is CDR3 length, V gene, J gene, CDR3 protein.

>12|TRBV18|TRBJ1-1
CASSLTGSEAFF
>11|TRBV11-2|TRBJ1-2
CASSFRDGYTF
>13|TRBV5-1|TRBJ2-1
CASSLATEIEQFF
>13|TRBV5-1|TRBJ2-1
CASSLGSRDEQFF
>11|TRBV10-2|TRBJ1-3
CASSLGNTIYF
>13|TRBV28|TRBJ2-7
CASSVPPSYEQYF
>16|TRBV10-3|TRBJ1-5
CAISPRGGNSNQPQHF
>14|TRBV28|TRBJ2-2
CASISAGGTGELFF
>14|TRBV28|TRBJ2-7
CASRSGATPYEQYF
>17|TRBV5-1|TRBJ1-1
CASSLVRTGKGGPEAFF
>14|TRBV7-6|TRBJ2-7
CASSLGTSGSEQYF
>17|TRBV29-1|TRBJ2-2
CSVVLPWTSGNTGELFF
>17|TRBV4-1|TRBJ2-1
CASSSHKTSASYNEQFF
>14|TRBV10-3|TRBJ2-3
CAIKLAGDADTQYF
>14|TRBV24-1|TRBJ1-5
CATSDFGGNQPQHF
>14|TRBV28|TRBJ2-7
CASSLDRVEDEQYF
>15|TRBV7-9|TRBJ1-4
CASSLDRGVSEKLFF
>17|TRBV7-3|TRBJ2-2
CASSLNYPIGNTGELFF
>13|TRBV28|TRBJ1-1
CASSPWDTMKAFF
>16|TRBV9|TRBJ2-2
CASSPVSGRGSGELFF
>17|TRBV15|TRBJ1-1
CATSRPRDRGRETEAFF
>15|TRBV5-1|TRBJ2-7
CASSPGHTTSYEQYF
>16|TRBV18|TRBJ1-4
CASSPLWAPTNEKLFF
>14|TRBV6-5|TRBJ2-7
CASRLDRVVEEQYF
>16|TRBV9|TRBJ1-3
CASSVAAPSPGNTIYF
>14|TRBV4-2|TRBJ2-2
CASSPGLDTGELFF
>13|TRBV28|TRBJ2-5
CASSWDWNETQYF
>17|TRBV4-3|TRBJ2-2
CASSQDRTSGNTGELFF
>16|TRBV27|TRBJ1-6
CASSRIGTAVNSPLHF
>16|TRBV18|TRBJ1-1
CASSSLTGTLNTEAFF
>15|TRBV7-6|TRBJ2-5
CASSSLSGLQETQYF
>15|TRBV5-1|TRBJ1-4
CASSSGKPGHEKLFF
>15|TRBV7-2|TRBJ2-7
CASSWAGTSAYEQYF
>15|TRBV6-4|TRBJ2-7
CASSDSNSPPYEQYF
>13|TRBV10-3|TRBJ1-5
CAISAKEGQPQHF
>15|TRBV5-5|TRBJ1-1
CASSLFSLPGTEAFF
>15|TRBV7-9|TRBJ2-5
CASSFTREGRETQYF
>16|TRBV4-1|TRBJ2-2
CASSQDRRAHAGELFF
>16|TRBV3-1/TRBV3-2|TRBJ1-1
CASSPPGQGGNTEAFF
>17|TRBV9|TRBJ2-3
CASSVAPAETNTDTQYF
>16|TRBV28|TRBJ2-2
CASRRSGTGASGELFF
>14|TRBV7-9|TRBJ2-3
CASSRTRPPYTQYF
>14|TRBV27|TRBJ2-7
CASSSTFSSYEQYF
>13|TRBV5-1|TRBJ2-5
CASSTGGQETQYF
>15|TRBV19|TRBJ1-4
CASSITGTGTEKLFF
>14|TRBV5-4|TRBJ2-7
CASSLDQGGYEQYF
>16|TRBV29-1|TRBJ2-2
CSVERGAGGNTGELFF